The TCR beta chain described here comes from a study of cytomegalovirus exposure and HLA in healthy donors. Study-wide results and caveats: The records held CMV serostatus as the only immune exposure information. Sequencing depth roughly uniform across donors was assumed in presence/absence analyses.

CDR3 length: 14 residues. Germline V CDR1 and CDR2: MNHEY, SVGAGI. V shed 6 bases, J shed 7 bases, and the junction held 9 bases outside the gene matches. About this clone itself: Antigen unknown.

In the PCR, 60 Vbeta and 13 Jbeta primers were used. TCRdb's table, derived via immunoSEQ multiplex PCR, lists solely in-frame clones and lacks some. The sample has approximately 100,000 clones; 74% are singletons. Input material: PBMCs. This clonotype was sampled from a male donor in good health and CMV-seronegative. The chain recombines TRBV6-5 with TRBJ1-2, with 9 bases identical to TRBD1. The CDR3 nucleotides are TGTGCCAGCAGGGACCCGGGACAGGGCTGTGGCTACACCTTC. It is translated as CASRDPGQGCGYTF.